This T cell receptor (beta chain) was found in a study of T cell repertoires in cytomegalovirus infection. At least ten counts were recorded for this clonotype. The antigen is undetermined. MiXCR, run by TCRdb on the reads, gives a single entry per CDR3 protein. The table has approximately 730,000 distinct CDR3 sequences, 25% to 30% seen once. The length of the CDR3 is 13 residues. The germline V gene encodes CDR1 SGHVS and CDR2 FQNEAQ. V was trimmed by 5 bases and J by 0 bases, leaving 7 bases between them. The chain carries TRBV7-8 and TRBJ1-1; D not resolved. The specimen was cultured CD8+ T cells from PBMCs, collected from culture after CMV antigen stimulation. The receptor's source is a human donor in good health (CMV status not recorded). Some clones in this sample may be carry-over from other donors' samples. The CDR3 bases are TGTGCCAGCAGCGGACGCATGAACACTGAAGCTTTCTTT. It is translated as CASSGRMNTEAFF.